Listed here is a single T cell receptor (beta chain). The antigen is undetermined. The sample comes from a study of cytomegalovirus exposure and HLA in healthy donors. Germline V gene data show CDR1 as MDHEN and CDR2 as SYDVKM. The CDR3 runs 13 residues. V was pared by 4 bases and J by 8 bases, with 14 bases between. Points from the study as a whole: Investigators reported 150 to 200 TCR beta chains as tied to cytomegalovirus. Testing in vitro showed a few CMV-associated chains specific for CMV antigens.

Assay used: immunoSEQ multiplex PCR; TCRdb lists only in-frame clones, some missing. The sample lists fewer than 60,000 clones, 90% to 95% occurring once. This chain uses TRBV28 with TRBJ1-2, with no clear D. This TCR was recovered from a woman between 18 and 29 years old in good health and CMV-seropositive. Material: PBMCs. Here the CDR3 reads CASSSQERRGYTF. Written as DNA, the CDR3 is TGTGCCAGCAGTTCCCAGGAAAGACGGGGCTACACCTTC.